The present TCR beta chain was sequenced within a study of OX40 agonist ivuxolimab in advanced cancers. Turning to the overall study: Ivuxolimab, which targeted the costimulatory receptor OX40 (CD134), was an agonistic, fully human IgG2 monoclonal antibody. Intravenous ivuxolimab was administered to patients every 2 weeks at six dose levels: 0.01, 0.1, 0.3, 1.5, 3 and 10 mg/kg. Of the approximately 54 dose-escalation patients, hepatocellular carcinoma was present in around 20, melanoma in around 15, renal cell carcinoma in 9 and head and neck cancer in 9. In the dose-escalation cohort, more than 80% of patients were male, and the mean age was roughly 56 years with a range of about 20 to 80. Prior anti-PD-1, anti-PD-L1 or anti-CTLA-4 therapy was permitted, and about two fifths of dose-escalation patients had received checkpoint inhibitors. Partial responses were achieved by three dose-escalation patients, of whom one had hepatocellular carcinoma and two had cutaneous melanoma. Peripheral TCRbeta sequencing aimed to test whether ivuxolimab altered TCR sequence diversity and caused clonal T-cell expansion. The paper describes the monotherapy dose-escalation part (N ≈ 51 patients) of the phase I trial of ivuxolimab. General conclusions and limits of the study: Partial responders in the 0.1-3.0 mg/kg groups had among the lowest normalized peripheral clonal expansion, especially among CD8+ T cells. After ivuxolimab, more expanded clones were found on average in CD8+ T cells than in CD4+ T cells. Antigen specificity was not determined for the clonally expanded peripheral T cells. At doses from 0.1 to 3.0 mg/kg, clonal expansion was seen in both CD4+ and CD8+ blood T cells between baseline and week 6. Low levels of normalized T-cell clonal expansion were also shown by some nonresponding patients.

The trial excluded patients who had a history of autoimmune disease or were on systemic immunosuppression. Peripheral blood for TCR sequencing was drawn from every dose cohort at baseline, at cycle 4 day 1 and at cycle 7 day 1. The samples were drawn from a first-in-human, open-label, multicenter phase I dose-escalation trial of ivuxolimab. Adults with locally advanced or metastatic head and neck squamous cell, hepatocellular, melanoma or renal cell carcinoma were enrolled in the trial. Before TCR sequencing, CD4+ T cells and CD8+ T cells from peripheral blood were sorted into separate populations. The CDR3 numbers 18 residues from cysteine through phenylalanine. Only the CDR3 portion is preserved as DNA: 54 bases, with reading frame beginning at the first base. From a lookup of the germline V gene (reference sequence), CDR1 and CDR2 are LNHNV and YYDKDF. Clipping removes 0 bases from V and 0 bases from J, with 9 as the unmatched junction base count.

For sequencing of the TCRbeta CDR3 region, genomic DNA was extracted from the sorted cells. The immunoSEQ Assay was used for sequencing of TCRbeta CDR3 regions. The table was pulled from immuneACCESS by TCRdb, which kept in-frame rearrangements only. Such tables lose some clones; where checked, under half of the loss comes from unresolved V genes, and the rest has no known cause. This sample gives around 63,000 clones in total; over 75% of them show up just once. Of the sample, 10% to 14% is held by the ten largest clones. Concerning this clone: The antigen this receptor binds is unknown. The input lacks base qualities; no much larger clone sits a single base away.

The sample consisted of CD4+ or CD8+ T cells sorted from blood, taken in a trial of the OX40 agonist ivuxolimab. This receptor was identified in an adult with an advanced solid tumor such as melanoma, head and neck, liver or kidney cancer. Recombination connected TRBV15 to TRBJ2-7, and 9 junction bases match TRBD2. The DNA sequence is given as TGTGCCACCAGCAGAGAGGGTAGCGGGGGCGGAGTCTCCTACGAGCAGTACTTC. Translated, this is CATSREGSGGGVSYEQYF.